Listed below are T cell receptor beta chains from one sample, sequenced in a study of blood T cells in healthy people across ages. TCRdb fed the 5' RACE reads into MiXCR, producing one record per CDR3 protein. This table has approximately 580,000 distinct CDR3 sequences, approximately 25% appearing once. These data were likewise used in another study, on T cells of mothers and their children.

The specimen was blood. These receptor sequences come from a boy under 18 in good health. Each CDR3 is given without its conserved first and last residue. Each record gives: J gene, CDR3 length, V gene, CDR3 protein.

TRBJ2-5 12 TRBV7-9 ASSATGAQETQY
TRBJ2-5 11 TRBV12-3/TRBV12-4 ASRISGVETQY
TRBJ2-7 12 TRBV5-1 ASSGSDGLGEQY
NA 12 TRBV5-1 ASSRIAISYEQY
TRBJ1-6 12 TRBV10-3 AISESPGGSPLH
TRBJ2-5 13 TRBV4-1 ASSQDTGMSETQY
TRBJ2-1 17 TRBV20-1 SAIWTSGGSHEPYNEQF
TRBJ2-1 8 TRBV20-1 CAKQGSQF
TRBJ1-4 13 TRBV12-3/TRBV12-4 ASSLAGTGGRKLF
TRBJ1-2 11 TRBV7-2 ASSRRARGGYT
TRBJ1-6 15 TRBV28 ASSLRGLSSYNSPLH
TRBJ2-5 13 TRBV5-1 ASSELAGGRETQY
TRBJ2-1 12 TRBV5-1 ASQAGHPTGEQF
TRBJ2-7 15 TRBV2 ASSERVGVTGGYEQY
TRBJ2-5 13 TRBV11-2 ASSLNRGPRETQY
TRBJ2-5 12 TRBV20-1 SAHQSSDQETQY
TRBJ1-1 11 TRBV6-4 ASSEGERTEAF
TRBJ2-5 13 TRBV13 ASSPTLAGEETQY
NA 12 TRBV29-1 SVAADSLNGEQY
TRBJ2-7 11 TRBV18 ASSPLSAGEQY
TRBJ2-1 14 TRBV5-1 ASRRTSGSSYNEQF
TRBJ2-3 14 TRBV18 ASSPAGGPSTDTQY
TRBJ1-1 12 TRBV12-3/TRBV12-4 ASSWGPRATEAF
TRBJ1-4 13 TRBV7-8 ASSLTRARNEKLF
TRBJ2-1 14 TRBV11-1 ASSIQSPSGGNEQF
TRBJ2-5 12 TRBV20-1 SASGPKSQETQY
TRBJ2-7 12 TRBV9 ASSVDVLPPEQY
TRBJ2-3 13 TRBV4-3 ASSQDFASKDTQY
TRBJ2-7 13 TRBV11-2 ASSLDQGTGYEQY
TRBJ2-2 10 TRBV5-1 ASSFSERELF
TRBJ2-3 14 TRBV6-4 ASIGRARGWTDTQY
TRBJ2-1 14 TRBV3-1 ASSQDGQGAWNEQF
TRBJ2-5 13 TRBV12-3/TRBV12-4 ASSQGTARQETQY
TRBJ2-3 12 TRBV13 ASSLRGGTDTQY
TRBJ2-1 14 TRBV7-9 ASSPGGQLQNNEQF
TRBJ2-5 14 TRBV12-3/TRBV12-4 ASSGVTSGPEETQY
TRBJ2-4 12 TRBV2 ATSTGIAKNIQY
TRBJ1-1 13 TRBV20-1 SAGGPPGGNTEAF
TRBJ1-6 11 TRBV6-5 ASKSTWYSPLH